One and the same sample provided the 10 T cell receptor beta chains below, sequenced in a study of tumor-infiltrating lymphocytes in primary liver carcinoma. The authors made TCR beta cDNA from around 500 ng total RNA with a constant-region primer. The TCR beta library was amplified through three nested multiplex PCR rounds in a modified ARM-PCR procedure. Forward primers for TRBV1-TRBV30 and a C-beta reverse primer served the first two PCR rounds, at 10 cycles each. TCRdb ran MiXCR on the multiplex PCR reads and lists one entry per CDR3 protein. This table holds 100,000 or so distinct CDR3 sequences, approximately 70% found once. From about 20-30 mg of unsorted bulk tissue, DNA and RNA were co-extracted together. The sequenced material came from liver tumor tissue from sampling region 2. Subset denoted: tumor region T2, inferior pole. The receptors here all came from a woman aged 55-70 years with primary liver carcinoma and hepatitis B virus infection.

This clonotype has ten or more counts. The chain uses TRBV7-8 and TRBJ1-1; D perhaps matches TRBD1 (6 bases). V was pared by 0 bases and J by 11 bases, with 13 bases between. The CDR3 length is 13 residues. CDR1 is SGHVS, CDR2 FQNEAQ, per germline. This chain's CDR3 is CASSLAQGLAAFF. CDR3 in DNA: TGTGCCAGCAGCTTAGCACAGGGCCTGGCGGCTTTCTTT. Using reference TRBV7-8 and TRBJ1-1 for the parts outside the CDR3, the full variable domain is GAGVSQSPRYKVAKRGQDVALRCDPISGHVSLFWYQQALGQGPEFLTYFQNEAQLDKSGLPSDRFFAERPEGSVSTLKIQRTQQEDSAVYLCASSLAQGLAAFFGQGTRLTVV.

In nucleotides, the CDR3 is TGTGCCAGCAAAAACCGGGACAGGGTGTACGAGCAGTACTTC. Translation: CASKNRDRVYEQYF. The genes are TRBV28 and TRBJ2-7; 9 nucleotides match TRBD1. Trimming at V came to 7 bases and at J to 4 bases, leaving 8 bases not matched to a gene. Germline V CDR1 and CDR2: MDHEN, SYDVKM. The CDR3 sequence is 14 residues long.

The chain is built from TRBV28 and TRBJ2-7; weak D call: TRBD2 (6 bases). V gave up 5 bases and J gave up 2 bases, with 16 bases separating them. Looked up from germline, CDR1 is MDHEN and CDR2 is SYDVKM. CDR3 length equals 15 residues. The CDR3 region is CASSMVADMAYEQYF. The CDR3 region has the DNA TGTGCCAGCAGTATGGTAGCGGACATGGCCTACGAGCAGTACTTC.

Comment on this clonotype: A read error may explain this, as a much larger clone is one base away. V usage is TRBV28 and J usage is TRBJ2-4; 7 bases align to TRBD1. Trimming cost V 3 bases and J 0 bases; bases outside gene matches: 8. The CDR3 loop spans 17 amino acids. CDR1 and CDR2 (germline): MDHEN, SYDVKM. The CDR3 DNA reads TGTGCCAGCAGTTTCCCCGGGACAGAGCTAGCCAAAAACATTCAGTACTTC. Its protein is CASSFPGTELAKNIQYF.

This clonotype has a handful of counts. A clone one base away is much larger, so this may be a read error. This rearrangement joins TRBV29-1 to TRBJ2-1, with 13 bases fitting TRBD2. CDR3 length: 14 amino acids. V shed 7 bases, J shed 6 bases, and the junction held 6 bases outside the gene matches. The V gene's germline CDR1 is SQVTM and CDR2 ANQGSEA. CDR3 coding DNA: TGCAGCGCTGAGGGACTAGCGGGGACCAATGAGCAGTTCTTC. It encodes CSAEGLAGTNEQFF.

V gene TRBV5-1 combines with J gene TRBJ2-3; 7 bases agree with TRBD2. CDR3 length equals 15 residues. The junction had 5 bases not matched to a gene; V was cut back by 4 bases and J by 0 bases. CDR1 SGHRS and CDR2 YFSETQ come from the germline V gene. CDR3 DNA sequence: TGCGCCAGCAGCCCTAGCGGCCTAAGCACAGATACGCAGTATTTT. Translation gives CASSPSGLSTDTQYF.

This clonotype occurred many times. J is TRBJ2-1 and V is TRBV29-1; D is ambiguous. Germline V lookup: CDR1 SQVTM, CDR2 ANQGSEA. V lost 1 base, J lost 4 bases, and 11 bases lay in between. CDR3 size: 14 residues. The CDR3 spells CSVEGEYVYNEQFF. CDR3 in DNA: TGCAGCGTTGAAGGGGAATACGTATACAATGAGCAGTTCTTC.

About this clonotype: The junction shows a germline mismatch at one end, possibly a read error. The rearrangement uses TRBV12-3 or TRBV12-4 and TRBJ1-4; D is perhaps TRBD1 (6 bases). This CDR3 region has 14 residues. As DNA, the CDR3 is TGTGACAGCAGTTTGGGGGGGCTTGTTGAAAAACTGTTTTTT. This gives the protein CDSSLGGLVEKLFF.

The rearrangement joins TRBV30 to TRBJ2-5; weak D call: TRBD1 (7 bases). This CDR3 has 16 amino acids. V was trimmed by 7 bases and J by 5 bases, leaving 26 bases between them. Germline CDR1 GTSNPN, CDR2 SVGIG (reference sequence). The CDR3 reads CALGSGGTAIEETQYF. The CDR3 DNA follows: TGTGCCTTAGGGTCAGGCGGGACAGCGATAGAGGAGACCCAGTACTTC.

The V and J genes are TRBV7-8 and TRBJ2-1, with 11 positions matching TRBD2. The germline gives CDR1 SGHVS, CDR2 FQNEAQ. J gave up 7 bases and V 7 bases, and 12 bases lay outside the gene matches. This CDR3 is built from 16 residues. CDR3 region: CASNSSASGRMNEQFF. The CDR3 DNA reads TGTGCCAGCAACTCCAGCGCTAGCGGGAGGATGAATGAGCAGTTCTTC.